A single TCR beta chain is shown here with its context. Its matching antigen is unknown. The data are from a study of T-cell reconstitution after alpha-beta-depleted transplantation in children. Study-wide findings and caveats: Where some patients showed high TCRbeta diversity at day 60, it came from recipient T cells and thymic progenitors that had survived. Diversity and T-cell counts at one year after transplant derived mostly from new T cells. Alpha-beta T cells about two months after transplant reportedly derived from several hundred expanded graft clones.

CDR3 length equals 13 residues. Germline lookup yields CDR1 SNHLY and CDR2 FYNNEI. Trimming removed 1 base at V and 4 bases at J, with 6 bases between. Unique molecular identifiers were used to barcode this TCRbeta library. TCRdb re-analysed the PCR reads in MiXCR, keeping a single row per CDR3 protein. The table records approximately 210,000 distinct CDR3 sequences, about 15% of them present only once. The genes are TRBV2 and TRBJ2-3, with D hard to call. Sequenced here: PBMCs, mostly from graft donor cells, sampled 360 days after TCRalphabeta/CD19-depleted stem cell transplant. This receptor was identified in a male patient between 2 and 10 years old who had a stem cell transplant for acute lymphoblastic leukemia, so the T cells may come from the graft donor. CDR3 coding DNA: TGTGCCAGCAGTGAAGAGGTCGCAGATACGCAGTATTTT. Translated, it gives CASSEEVADTQYF.